The 2 T cell receptor beta chains below come from one sample, sequenced in a study. TCRdb processed the RT-PCR reads anew with MiXCR; each CDR3 protein has one entry. The sample lists more than 550,000 distinct CDR3 sequences; around 14% were seen once. Sequenced sample: memory CD4+ T cells from blood. The origin of the receptors is a female donor in good health, serving as a healthy control.

V usage is TRBV10-3 and J usage is TRBJ2-3; 11 bases map to TRBD2. The CDR3 runs 18 residues. CDR1 is ENHRY and CDR2 is SYGVKD in the germline V gene. V trimming: 3 bases; J trimming: 6 bases; junction bases outside the gene matches: 14. In nucleotides, the CDR3 is TGTGCCATCAGTGAAATCGTTGGTAGCGGGAGGGCCACGGATACGCAGTATTTT. Encoded protein: CAISEIVGSGRATDTQYF.

This clonotype was observed many times. This sequence joins TRBV29-1 and TRBJ2-1; maybe TRBD2 (5 bases). V gave up 1 base and J gave up 0 bases, with 10 bases separating them. CDR3 length: 15 amino acids. Germline V gene sequence: CDR1 SQVTM, CDR2 ANQGSEA. CDR3 residues: CSVEGTASSYNEQFF. In DNA, the CDR3 is TGCAGCGTTGAAGGGACTGCCAGCTCCTACAATGAGCAGTTCTTC.